These 18 T cell receptor beta chains were all obtained from the same sample, sequenced in a study of T-cell reconstitution after alpha-beta-depleted transplantation in children. Unique molecular identifiers tagged the TCRbeta library. Each CDR3 protein is one row after TCRdb ran MiXCR on the PCR reads. The sample contains about 980,000 distinct CDR3 sequences, less than 30% of which appear only once. This specimen was PBMCs, mostly from graft donor cells, taken 360 days after TCRalphabeta/CD19-depleted stem cell transplant. The source is a boy in the first two years of life who had a stem cell transplant for SCID, so the T cells may come from the graft donor.

The chain carries TRBV6-5 and TRBJ1-6, with D perhaps matching TRBD1 (5 bases). Germline values: CDR1 MNHEY, CDR2 SVGAGI. This CDR3 is built from 16 residues. The ends were cut back, 5 bases at V and 3 bases at J, with 14 bases in the middle. This chain's CDR3 is CASSNRQGIYNSPLHF. Written as DNA, the CDR3 is TGTGCCAGCAGTAACCGTCAGGGAATCTATAATTCACCCCTCCACTTT.

This chain uses TRBV18 with TRBJ1-1; 10 nucleotides agree with TRBD1. The ends lost 3 bases at V and 8 bases at J; junction bases unmatched: 18. The CDR3 loop spans 18 amino acids. CDR1 is KGHSH, CDR2 LQKENI, per germline. The CDR3 reads CASSPIRTGGHYQREAFF. The CDR3 DNA sequence: TGTGCCAGCTCACCCATACGGACAGGGGGTCATTACCAGAGGGAAGCTTTCTTT.

This chain connects TRBV7-2 to TRBJ2-7, with D tentatively TRBD1 (6 bases). V shed 5 bases and J shed 1 base, with 15 bases lying between them. Germline loops: CDR1 SGHTA, CDR2 FQGNSA. This CDR3 is built from 15 residues. The CDR3 region is CASSKQQGMSYEQYF. In DNA form, the CDR3 reads TGTGCCAGCAGCAAACAACAGGGAATGTCCTACGAGCAGTACTTC.

The chain carries TRBV7-8 and TRBJ1-5; D gene uncertain. The CDR3 runs to 17 residues. Trimming left V 1 base short and J 3 bases short, with 16 bases between. Germline V gives CDR1 SGHVS, CDR2 FQNEAQ. For the CDR3, the DNA is TGTGCCAGCAGCTTAGAGGGCGGGTATAGGAACAATCAGCCCCAGCATTTT. Amino acid sequence: CASSLEGGYRNNQPQHF. Filled out from reference TRBV7-8 and TRBJ1-5, the complete variable domain reads GAGVSQSPRYKVAKRGQDVALRCDPISGHVSLFWYQQALGQGPEFLTYFQNEAQLDKSGLPSDRFFAERPEGSVSTLKIQRTQQEDSAVYLCASSLEGGYRNNQPQHFGDGTRLSIL.

In its sample, this clonotype was seen a few times. The rearrangement uses TRBV5-4 and TRBJ2-1; TRBD1 matches 9 bases. CDR1 and CDR2 from the germline V gene are SGHNT and YYREEE (reference sequence). CDR3 length: 19 amino acids. V lost 2 bases, J lost 4 bases, and 16 bases stayed unmatched. The CDR3 nucleotides are TGTGCCAGCAGCTTAGGACTACAGGGGGCGTTAATGGTATACAATGAGCAGTTCTTC. The encoded protein is CASSLGLQGALMVYNEQFF.

This chain links TRBV7-2 with TRBJ1-3, with D unresolved. Trimming pared 3 bases from V and 0 bases from J, leaving 6 bases between. CDR1 and CDR2 from the germline V gene are SGHTA and FQGNSA. The CDR3 is 14 amino acids. The chain's CDR3 is CASSLAHSGNTIYF. The CDR3 nucleotides read TGTGCCAGCAGCTTGGCGCACTCTGGAAACACCATATATTTT.

This chain uses TRBV5-5 with TRBJ2-3, with 9 positions matching TRBD2. Losses at the gene ends were 2 bases for V and 8 bases for J; bases not matched to a gene: 9. This CDR3 is built from 15 residues. Germline values: CDR1 SGHKS, CDR2 YYEKEE (reference sequence). The CDR3 here is CASSFLSSGAGTQYF. In DNA form, the CDR3 reads TGTGCCAGCAGCTTTTTGTCTAGCGGGGCCGGTACGCAGTATTTT.

Only a few counts were recorded for this clonotype. The chain couples TRBV7-3 to TRBJ2-5, with a tentative D call TRBD1 (6 bases). V was shortened by 2 bases and J by 7 bases, with 11 bases between the two germline ends. CDR3 length: 13 amino acids. Germline V lookup: CDR1 SGHTA, CDR2 FQGTGA. CDR3 nucleotides: TGTGCCAGCAGCTTATCAACAGGGAGGACCCAGTACTTC. This gives the protein CASSLSTGRTQYF.

This rearrangement joins TRBV11-2 to TRBJ2-2; D remains unclear. The germline V gene encodes CDR1 SGHAT and CDR2 FQNNGV. The CDR3 has 12 residues. Trimming pared 5 bases from V and 9 bases from J, leaving 10 bases between. CDR3 residues: CASSPSKRELFF. The CDR3 nucleotides are TGTGCCAGCAGCCCGAGTAAACGGGAGCTGTTTTTT.

The chain has TRBV28 and TRBJ2-3, with D tentatively TRBD2 (6 bases). This CDR3 has 17 amino acids. V was cut by 6 bases and J by 6 bases, with 25 bases left in between. Germline CDR1 is MDHEN and CDR2 is SYDVKM. The DNA for the CDR3 is TGTGCCAGCAGCTCGCCTTTAGGTAGCGGATTAAGGGATACGCAGTATTTT. It encodes CASSSPLGSGLRDTQYF.

This chain connects TRBV7-3 to TRBJ2-7; D not certain. V was clipped by 2 bases and J by 0 bases, with 11 bases between them. Germline V gene sequence: CDR1 SGHTA, CDR2 FQGTGA. The CDR3 contains 15 residues. This CDR3 is CASSLGSGNSYEQYF. CDR3 nucleotides: TGTGCCAGCAGCTTAGGATCTGGGAACTCCTACGAGCAGTACTTC. The full variable domain, completed using reference TRBV7-3 and TRBJ2-7, is GAGVSQTPSNKVTEKGKYVELRCDPISGHTALYWYRQSLGQGPEFLIYFQGTGAADDSGLPNDRFFAVRPEGSVSTLKIQRTERGDSAVYLCASSLGSGNSYEQYFGPGTRLTVT.

The gene calls are TRBV10-3 and TRBJ2-6; the D is unclear. Per germline, CDR1 ENHRY and CDR2 SYGVKD. The CDR3 sequence is 12 residues long. Trimming stripped 10 bases from V and 2 bases from J, with 6 bases between. As DNA, the CDR3 is TGTGCCACCGAGACTGGGGCCAACGTCCTGACTTTC. Its translation: CATETGANVLTF.

This clonotype was seen only a few times. This chain joins TRBV2 and TRBJ2-5, with D tentatively TRBD1 or TRBD2 (5 bases each). Germline V lookup: CDR1 SNHLY, CDR2 FYNNEI. Trimming shortened V by 8 bases and J by 5 bases, and 18 bases separated the two germline ends. The CDR3 runs to 14 residues. As DNA, the CDR3 is TGTGCCAGCGGGGGACGATCCCGAGGGGAGACCCAGTACTTC. It codes for CASGGRSRGETQYF.

The J gene is TRBJ2-1, the V gene TRBV5-1, with D tentatively TRBD1 or TRBD2 (6 bases each). Looked up from germline, CDR1 is SGHRS and CDR2 is YFSETQ. V lost 4 bases, J lost 4 bases, and 18 bases lay in between. The length of the CDR3 is 16 residues. This CDR3 reads CASSPSTGARYNEQFF. The CDR3 DNA sequence: TGCGCCAGCAGCCCCTCCACGGGGGCAAGATACAATGAGCAGTTCTTC.

The rearrangement joins TRBV7-6 to TRBJ1-1; D gene ambiguous. Germline V gives CDR1 SGHVS, CDR2 FNYEAQ. V was cut by 1 base and J by 4 bases, with 13 bases left in between. The length of the CDR3 is 15 residues. The CDR3 region has the DNA TGTGCCAGCAGCTTAGATGAAGTATATGGCACTGAAGCTTTCTTT. This encodes CASSLDEVYGTEAFF.

This clonotype was counted only a few times. The chain links TRBV7-8 to TRBJ1-2; D is unresolved. V lost 3 bases to trimming and J lost 4 bases, with 21 bases between them. The CDR3 covers 17 residues. The germline gives CDR1 SGHVS, CDR2 FQNEAQ. Written as DNA, the CDR3 is TGTGCCAGCAGCTTCAATCCCGCCGCTGCCTCCTTCTATGGCTACACCTTC. This gives the protein CASSFNPAAASFYGYTF.

The V call is TRBV19, the J call TRBJ1-1, with D hard to call. CDR1 is LNHDA, CDR2 SQIVND, per germline (reference sequence). Trimming stripped 0 bases from V and 1 base from J, with 9 bases between. CDR3 length equals 15 residues. CDR3 coding DNA: TGTGCCAGTAGTATAGATGAGACGGGGAACACTGAAGCTTTCTTT. Translating gives CASSIDETGNTEAFF.

This clonotype was seen a handful of times. The chain couples TRBV12-3 or TRBV12-4 to TRBJ2-1; 8 positions match TRBD1. The V gene end was trimmed by 5 bases and the J gene end by 9 bases; junction bases not matched to a gene: 6. The CDR3 consists of 13 residues. The CDR3 sequence: CASSPTGGGEQFF. CDR3 nucleotide sequence: TGTGCCAGCAGTCCAACAGGGGGAGGTGAGCAGTTCTTC.